The text below deals with one T cell receptor (beta chain). These data come from a study of blood T cell repertoires in COVID-19. Germline V gene sequence: CDR1 MNHEY, CDR2 SVGAGI. This CDR3 contains 15 residues. V trimming: 5 bases; J trimming: 1 base; junction bases outside the gene matches: 3. Assay: immunoSEQ multiplex PCR; the TCRdb copy retains only in-frame clones and omits some. There are 130,000 to 150,000 clones in the sample; over 75% occur only once, and about 1.5% lies in the top ten. This clonotype was obtained from a woman between 45 and 60 years old with acute or convalescent COVID-19. The chain carries TRBV6-5 and TRBJ2-2; 8 positions match TRBD2. Sequencing input: peripheral blood. CDR3: CASSRLALNTGELFF. Here the CDR3 DNA reads TGTGCCAGCAGTAGACTAGCGTTGAACACCGGGGAGCTGTTTTTT.